This TCR beta chain was sequenced during a study of blood T cells in healthy people across ages (dated by TCRdb to the mid-2010s). The study in broad terms: Template switching captured roughly one uniquely barcoded TCR beta cDNA molecule per two T cells in model experiments. The study measured age-related changes in TCR beta repertoire diversity using deep sequencing normalized with unique cDNA molecular identifiers. For two donors (one aged 18 to 30 and one aged 80 or older), the study analyzed two additional independent replicas of 1 million unique cDNA reads from the same blood draw. Four age groups were formed from the donors: young (average roughly 15 years), middle-aged (roughly 38), aged (approximately 60) and long-lived (roughly 88). To avoid experimental bias, donors of different ages were distributed randomly across sequencing lanes.

To note about this clonotype: Its antigen target is currently unknown. No base quality information exists; no much larger clone differs at one position.

The paper as a whole reports these results and caveats: As age increased, observed TCR beta diversity per million T cells dropped in a roughly linear way, and a significant reduction was already evident by age about 40. A strong correlation was found between observed TCR beta diversity and the percentage of naive T cells measured by flow cytometry. Donor CMV infection status was unknown, potentially confounding age-related changes in expanded clonotypes. Total diversity estimates from one million sequenced T cells were considered lower bounds and underestimates. Conclusive comparison of naive and antigen-experienced compartments was prevented by the profiling of bulk unsorted PBMCs. Compared with the aged group, the long-lived group had more naive CD4+ T cells, fewer expanded clones and increased TCR diversity, suggesting age selection.

The donors were roughly 40 Caucasian individuals from Russia, aged 6 to 90 years, who were systemically healthy. About 9.1 milliliters of peripheral blood were collected from each donor into EDTA-treated Vacutainer tubes. PBMCs were isolated by Ficoll-Paque density-gradient centrifugation, with at least 6.5 million obtained per sample. Trizol reagent was used to extract total RNA from PBMCs, with at least 6 micrograms per sample. For every donor, an aliquot of PBMCs went through flow cytometry to measure the percentages of naive CD45RAhigh/CD27high T cells. Library construction relied on 5' RACE. Sequencing relied on an Illumina HiSeq 2500. A second PCR of roughly 7 to 11 cycles was performed with a sample-barcoded 5' primer and a J-beta primer mix. A template-switch 5' adaptor carrying 12 random nucleotides introduced a unique molecular identifier onto each TCR beta cDNA molecule. At least 3 million CDR3-containing paired-end reads were obtained from each sample. The Mint cDNA synthesis kit, primed by a TRBC-specific oligonucleotide, was used to synthesize first-strand cDNA from all RNA. Following uracil-DNA glycosylase treatment, a first 18-cycle PCR with universal primers M1SS and BC2_uni_R was performed on all cDNA. Per the authors' processing: For normalization, 1 million high-quality reads, each with a distinct molecular identifier, were randomly selected from each sample. Reads sharing molecular identifiers were discarded rather than binned into consensus sequences. MiTCR, run with a Q25 quality threshold and the strictest error-elimination algorithm, handled CDR3 identification, clonotype clustering and error correction. A nonparametric unseen species model using Euler transformation provided a lower-bound estimate of total TCR beta diversity. TCRdb trimmed the raw reads at Q25, called clones with MiXCR and kept productive beta chains. For every CDR3 protein sequence, its rows merge into one entry that carries the most common genes and DNA. The V and J calls follow TCRdb's processing rather than the paper's. This sample has 1.5 million to 2 million distinct CDR3 sequences in its table, and 28% of those were observed once. Of the sample, 7.7% falls within the top ten clones.

Looking up the germline V gene yields CDR1 SGHRS and CDR2 YFSETQ. Trimming takes 4 bases from V and 7 bases from J, and the germline ends sit 12 bases apart. Including cysteine and phenylalanine, the CDR3 has 13 amino acids. Only the CDR3 DNA is retained, 39 bases long and in frame from the first base. The V gene is TRBV5-1 and the J gene is TRBJ2-1; the D gene is unclear. The TCR sequence derives from a woman under 40 in good health. What was sequenced was blood. Here the CDR3 is given as CASSPYTNNEQFF. The nucleotide sequence reads as follows: TGCGCCAGCAGCCCCTACACTAATAATGAGCAGTTCTTC.